The 8 T cell receptor beta chains in this list originate from one sample, sequenced in a study of CD8 T cells in Susac syndrome (dated by TCRdb to 2018 to 2020). Library preparation employed the immunoSEQ multiplex PCR assay. RNA was extracted with the RNeasy kit and roughly 0.45 to 1 ug was reverse transcribed using random hexamers. In-frame beta chains were kept once TCRdb had trimmed the public reads at Q25 with fastp and called clones with MiXCR. Rows with one shared CDR3 protein collapse into an entry with the most common genes and DNA. For this sample the table gives tens of thousands of distinct CDR3 sequences, of which around 96% were detected only once. 0.11% of the sample comes from the top ten. Sequencing was performed on CD4+ T cells from PBMCs. Receptors were obtained from a human donor with multiple sclerosis.

The genes are TRBV6-2 or TRBV6-3 and TRBJ2-1; D tentatively reads TRBD1 or TRBD2 (5 bases each). Deletions cut 5 bases from V and 13 bases from J, with 21 bases between. Germline loops: CDR1 MNHEY, CDR2 SVGEGT. The CDR3 extends over 14 amino acids. The CDR3: CASSKAVVGGHQFF. In nucleotides, the CDR3 is TGTGCCAGCAGTAAGGCAGTGGTTGGAGGACACCAGTTCTTC.

The chain combines TRBV4-2 with TRBJ1-1; D remains ambiguous. The CDR3 runs to 19 residues. V gave up 0 bases and J gave up 0 bases, with 20 bases separating them. CDR1 is LGHNA, CDR2 YNFKEQ, per germline. This chain's CDR3 is CASSQDPGRAGRLNTEAFF. In nucleotides, the CDR3 is TGTGCCAGCAGCCAAGATCCCGGGCGGGCCGGCAGACTGAACACTGAAGCTTTCTTT.

The chain employs TRBV2 and TRBJ1-1; perhaps TRBD1 as D (5 bases). The ends were cut back, 1 base at V and 4 bases at J, with 10 bases in the middle. The CDR3 length is 14 residues. CDR1 and CDR2 (germline): SNHLY, FYNNEI. The CDR3 spells CASSEGQGVTEAFF. In DNA, the CDR3 is TGTGCCAGCAGTGAAGGGCAGGGCGTCACTGAAGCTTTCTTT.

This clonotype was seen just once. This rearrangement joins TRBV5-1 to TRBJ2-7, with a weak D call TRBD1 (6 bases). The CDR3 length is 14 residues. In germline, CDR1 is SGHRS, CDR2 YFSETQ. V lost 1 base and J lost 6, with 14 bases in between. DNA for the CDR3: TGCGCCAGCAGCTTGCGCCTACAGGGCTCCGAGCAGTACTTC. Protein product: CASSLRLQGSEQYF.

V gene TRBV5-1 combines with J gene TRBJ2-5; 10 nucleotides line up with TRBD2. The germline gives CDR1 SGHRS, CDR2 YFSETQ. V lost 5 bases to trimming and J lost 6 bases; unmatched junction nucleotides: 10. The length of the CDR3 is 15 residues. The CDR3 region has the DNA TGCGCCAGCAGTGTCGGAGCGGGGGGGCAACAGACCCAGTACTTC. It translates to CASSVGAGGQQTQYF.

The CDR3 spells CASSATGNRGEQYF. The CDR3 DNA is TGTGCCAGCAGCGCTACAGGGAATCGCGGCGAGCAGTACTTC. This sequence joins TRBV27 and TRBJ2-7; D is possibly TRBD1 (6 bases). Between the trimmed V and J ends, which lost 6 bases and 6 bases, there was a span of 18 bases. Germline V gene lookup returns CDR1 MNHEY and CDR2 SMNVEV (reference sequence). The CDR3 loop spans 14 amino acids.

The chain recombines TRBV7-2 with TRBJ2-7, with D perhaps matching TRBD2 (5 bases). Germline V CDR1 and CDR2: SGHTA, FQGNSA. This CDR3 is 13 amino acids long. V was pared by 5 bases and J by 6 bases, with 14 bases between. CDR3 region: CASSRTRFAEQYF. Here the CDR3 DNA reads TGTGCCAGCAGCCGAACTAGATTCGCCGAGCAGTACTTC.

The rearrangement uses TRBV19 and TRBJ2-7; no firm D call. The V gene lost 3 bases and the J gene lost 5 bases, with 17 bases spanning the gap. The germline V gene has CDR1 LNHDA and CDR2 SQIVND (reference sequence). The CDR3 is 15 amino acids. CDR3 loop: CASSIQFGARNEQYF. CDR3 DNA sequence: TGTGCCAGTAGTATCCAGTTTGGTGCAAGGAACGAGCAGTACTTC. Full variable domain (outside the CDR3, taken from reference TRBV19 and TRBJ2-7): DGGITQSPKYLFRKEGQNVTLSCEQNLNHDAMYWYRQDPGQGLRLIYYSQIVNDFQKGDIAEGYSVSREKKESFPLTVTSAQKNPTAFYLCASSIQFGARNEQYFGPGTRLTVT.